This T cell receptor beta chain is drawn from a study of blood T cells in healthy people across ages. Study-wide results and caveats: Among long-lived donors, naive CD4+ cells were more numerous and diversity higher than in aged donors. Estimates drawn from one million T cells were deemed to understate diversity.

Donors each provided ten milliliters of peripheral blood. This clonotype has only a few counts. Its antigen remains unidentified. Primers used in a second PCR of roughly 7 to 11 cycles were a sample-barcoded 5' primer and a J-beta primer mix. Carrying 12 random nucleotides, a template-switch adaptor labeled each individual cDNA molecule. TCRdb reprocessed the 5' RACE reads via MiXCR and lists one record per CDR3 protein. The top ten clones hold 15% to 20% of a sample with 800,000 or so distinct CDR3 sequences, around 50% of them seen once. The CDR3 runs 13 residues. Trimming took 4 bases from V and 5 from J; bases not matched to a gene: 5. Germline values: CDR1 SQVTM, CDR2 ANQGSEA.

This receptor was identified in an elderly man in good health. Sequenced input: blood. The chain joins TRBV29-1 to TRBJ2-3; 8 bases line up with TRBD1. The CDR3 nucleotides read TGCAGCGTTGTCGTCAGGGGGCGAGATACGCAGTATTTT. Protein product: CSVVVRGRDTQYF.